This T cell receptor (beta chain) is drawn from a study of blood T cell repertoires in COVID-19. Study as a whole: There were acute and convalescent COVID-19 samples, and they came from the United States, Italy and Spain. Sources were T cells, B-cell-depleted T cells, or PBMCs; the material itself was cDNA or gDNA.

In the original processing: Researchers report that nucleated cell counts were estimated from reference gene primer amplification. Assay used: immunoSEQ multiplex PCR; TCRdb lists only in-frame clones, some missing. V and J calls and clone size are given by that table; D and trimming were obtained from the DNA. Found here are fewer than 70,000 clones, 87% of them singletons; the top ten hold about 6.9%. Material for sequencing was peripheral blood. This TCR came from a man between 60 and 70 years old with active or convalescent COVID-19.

This chain's CDR3 is CASSDGRLGSPLHF. In DNA, the CDR3 is TGTGCCAGCAGTGATGGCAGGTTAGGTTCACCCCTCCACTTT. This chain links TRBV6-1 with TRBJ1-6; D not certain. This CDR3 is built from 14 residues. V gave up 3 bases and J gave up 9 bases, with 12 bases separating them. Germline V CDR1 and CDR2: MNHNS, SASEGT.